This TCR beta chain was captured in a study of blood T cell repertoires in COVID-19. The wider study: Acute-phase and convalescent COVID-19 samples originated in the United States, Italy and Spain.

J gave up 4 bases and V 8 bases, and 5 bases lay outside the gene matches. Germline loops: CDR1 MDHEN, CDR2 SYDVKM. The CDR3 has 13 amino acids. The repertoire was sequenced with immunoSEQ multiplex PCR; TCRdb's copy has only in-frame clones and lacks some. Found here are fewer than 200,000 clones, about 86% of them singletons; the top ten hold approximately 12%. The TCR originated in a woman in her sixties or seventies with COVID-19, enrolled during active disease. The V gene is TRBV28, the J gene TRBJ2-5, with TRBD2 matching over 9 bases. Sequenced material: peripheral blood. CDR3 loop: CASSAGGAETQYF. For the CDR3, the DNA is TGTGCCAGCTCTGCGGGAGGGGCAGAGACCCAGTACTTC.